The 5 T cell receptor beta chains below were found in one sample sequenced in a study of cytomegalovirus exposure and HLA in healthy donors. 60 Vbeta and 13 Jbeta primers were used in PCR. Produced via immunoSEQ multiplex PCR; TCRdb's table is partial and in-frame only. The sample yields some 150,000 clones, over 60% seen once. The specimen was PBMCs. These TCRs come from a woman younger than 45 in good health and CMV-seronegative.

This chain uses TRBV7-3 with TRBJ1-2; 11 positions agree with TRBD1. The germline V gene encodes CDR1 SGHTA and CDR2 FQGTGA. The CDR3 length is 14 residues. J lost 8 bases, V lost 0 bases, and 2 bases had no gene match. This CDR3 is CASSLTGTGGGYTF. CDR3 DNA: TGTGCCAGCAGCTTAACAGGGACAGGGGGAGGCTACACCTTC.

The rearrangement links TRBV4-1 to TRBJ2-7; TRBD1 matches 9 bases. Germline V gene data show CDR1 as MGHRA and CDR2 as YSYEKL. The CDR3 consists of 15 residues. The V gene end was trimmed by 3 bases and the J gene end by 6 bases; junction bases not matched to a gene: 9. CDR3 nucleotide sequence: TGCGCCAGCAGCCATAGGACAGGGGAAGTCTCCGAGCAGTACTTC. Translation gives CASSHRTGEVSEQYF.

As to this clone: The junction departs from germline at one end; a sequencing error may be responsible. The CDR3 protein is CASSLSTSAYNEQFF. The CDR3, as DNA: TGTGCTAGCAGCCTTAGCACTAGCGCGTACAATGAGCAGTTCTTC. The chain couples TRBV7-7 to TRBJ2-1; 7 positions match TRBD2. The length of the CDR3 is 15 residues. Germline-derived CDR1 and CDR2 are SSHAT and FNYEAQ (reference sequence). The variable domain in full, with the rest retrieved from reference TRBV7-7 and TRBJ2-1, is GAGVSQSPRYKVTKRGQDVTLRCDPISSHATLYWYQQALGQGPEFLTYFNYEAQPDKSGLPSDRFSAERPEGSISTLTIQRTEQRDSAMYRCASSLSTSAYNEQFFGPGTRLTVL.

V usage is TRBV18 and J usage is TRBJ1-6; maybe TRBD1 (6 bases). The CDR3 sequence is 16 residues long. Germline V gene sequence: CDR1 KGHSH, CDR2 LQKENI. Trimming removed 4 bases from V and 8 bases from J, with 18 bases in between. Here the CDR3 DNA reads TGTGCCAGCTCACAAGGACAGCCCGGCCGGGATTCACCCCTCCACTTT. The encoded protein is CASSQGQPGRDSPLHF.

The chain couples TRBV7-2 to TRBJ1-2; 10 positions match TRBD1. Trimming removed 4 bases from V and 3 bases from J; junction bases left unmatched: 8. CDR3 length: 16 residues. Per germline, CDR1 SGHTA and CDR2 FQGNSA. Here the CDR3 DNA reads TGTGCCAGCAGCTCCAACCGAGGACAGGGGGACTATGGCTACACCTTC. Amino acids: CASSSNRGQGDYGYTF.